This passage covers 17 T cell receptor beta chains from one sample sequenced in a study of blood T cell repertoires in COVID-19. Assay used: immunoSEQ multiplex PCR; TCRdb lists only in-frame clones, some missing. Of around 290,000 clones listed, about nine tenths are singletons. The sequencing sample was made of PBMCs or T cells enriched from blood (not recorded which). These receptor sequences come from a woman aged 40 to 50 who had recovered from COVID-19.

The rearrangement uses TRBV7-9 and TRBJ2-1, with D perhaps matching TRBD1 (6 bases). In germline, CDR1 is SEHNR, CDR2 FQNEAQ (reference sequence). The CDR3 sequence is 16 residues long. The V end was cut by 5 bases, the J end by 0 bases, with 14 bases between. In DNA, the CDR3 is TGTGCCAGCAGCCAGACAGGCCTTAGCTCCTACAATGAGCAGTTCTTC. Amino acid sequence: CASSQTGLSSYNEQFF.

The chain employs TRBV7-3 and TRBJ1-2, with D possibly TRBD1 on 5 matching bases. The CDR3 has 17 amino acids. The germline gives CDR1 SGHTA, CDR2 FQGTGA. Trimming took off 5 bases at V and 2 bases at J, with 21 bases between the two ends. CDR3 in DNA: TGTGCCAGCAGCACACGAAGTCCTAATGGGGCAAACTATGGCTACACCTTC. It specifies CASSTRSPNGANYGYTF.

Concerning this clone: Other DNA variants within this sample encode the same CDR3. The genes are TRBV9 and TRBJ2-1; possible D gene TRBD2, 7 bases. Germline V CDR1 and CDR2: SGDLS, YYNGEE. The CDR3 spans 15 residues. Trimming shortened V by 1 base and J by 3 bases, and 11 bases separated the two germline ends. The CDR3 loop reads CASSVSGGLYNEQFF. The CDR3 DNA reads TGTGCCAGCAGCGTATCCGGGGGGCTCTACAATGAGCAGTTCTTC. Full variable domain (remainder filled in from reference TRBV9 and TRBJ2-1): DSGVTQTPKHLITATGQRVTLRCSPRSGDLSVYWYQQSLDQGLQFLIQYYNGEERAKGNILERFSAQQFPDLHSELNLSSLELGDSALYFCASSVSGGLYNEQFFGPGTRLTVL.

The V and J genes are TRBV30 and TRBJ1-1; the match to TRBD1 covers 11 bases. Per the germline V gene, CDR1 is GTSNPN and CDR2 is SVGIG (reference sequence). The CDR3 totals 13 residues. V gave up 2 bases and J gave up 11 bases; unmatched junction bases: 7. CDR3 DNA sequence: TGTGCCTGGAGTCCGTCCGGGACAGGGGGGGCTTTCTTT. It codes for CAWSPSGTGGAFF.

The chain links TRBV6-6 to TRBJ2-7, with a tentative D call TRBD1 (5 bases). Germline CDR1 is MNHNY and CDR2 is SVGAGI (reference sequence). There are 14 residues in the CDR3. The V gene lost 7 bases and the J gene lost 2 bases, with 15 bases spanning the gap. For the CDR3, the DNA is TGTGCCAGCATAAATTCGGGCAGGGCCTACGAGCAGTACTTC. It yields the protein CASINSGRAYEQYF.

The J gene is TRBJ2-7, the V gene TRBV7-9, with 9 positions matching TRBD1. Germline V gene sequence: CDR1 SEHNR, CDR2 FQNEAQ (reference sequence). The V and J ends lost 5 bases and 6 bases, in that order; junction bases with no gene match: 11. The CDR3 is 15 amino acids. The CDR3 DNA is TGTGCCAGCAGCACCCCCGGGACAGGGAATACCGAGCAGTACTTC. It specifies CASSTPGTGNTEQYF.

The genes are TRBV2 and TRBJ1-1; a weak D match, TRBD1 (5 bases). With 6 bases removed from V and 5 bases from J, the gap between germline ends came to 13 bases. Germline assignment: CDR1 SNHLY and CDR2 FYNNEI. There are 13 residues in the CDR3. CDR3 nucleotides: TGTGCCAGCAGGGGGGGACCGGGTACTGAAGCTTTCTTT. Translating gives CASRGGPGTEAFF.

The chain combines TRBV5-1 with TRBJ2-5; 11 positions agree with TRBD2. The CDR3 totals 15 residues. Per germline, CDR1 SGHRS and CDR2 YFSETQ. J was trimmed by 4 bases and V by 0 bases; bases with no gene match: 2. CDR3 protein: CASSLGSGGAETQYF. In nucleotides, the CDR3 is TGCGCCAGCAGCTTGGGTAGCGGGGGGGCAGAGACCCAGTACTTC.

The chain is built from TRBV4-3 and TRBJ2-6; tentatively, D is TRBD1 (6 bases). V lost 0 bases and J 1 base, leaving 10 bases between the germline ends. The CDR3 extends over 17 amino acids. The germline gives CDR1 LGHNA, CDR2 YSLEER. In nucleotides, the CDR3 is TGCGCCAGCAGCCAAGATCTAGGGGGATCTGGGGCCAACGTCCTGACTTTC. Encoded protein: CASSQDLGGSGANVLTF.

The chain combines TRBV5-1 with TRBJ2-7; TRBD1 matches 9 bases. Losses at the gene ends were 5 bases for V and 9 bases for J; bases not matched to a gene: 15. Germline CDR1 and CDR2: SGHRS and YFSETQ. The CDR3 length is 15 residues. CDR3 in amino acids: CASRQGQGIHTGQYF. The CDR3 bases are TGCGCCAGCAGGCAGGGACAGGGAATCCATACTGGGCAGTACTTC.

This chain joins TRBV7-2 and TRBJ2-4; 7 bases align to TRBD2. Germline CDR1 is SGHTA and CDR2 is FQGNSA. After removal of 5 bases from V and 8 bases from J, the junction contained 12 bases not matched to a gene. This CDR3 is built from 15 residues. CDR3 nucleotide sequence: TGTGCCAGCAGCCCCTGGACTAGTCTCACAGACATTCAGTACTTC. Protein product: CASSPWTSLTDIQYF.

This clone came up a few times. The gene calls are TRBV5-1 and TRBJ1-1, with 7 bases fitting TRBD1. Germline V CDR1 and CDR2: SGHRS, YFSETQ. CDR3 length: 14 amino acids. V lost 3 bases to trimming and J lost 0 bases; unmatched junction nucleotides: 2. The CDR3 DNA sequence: TGCGCCAGCAGCTCCAGGGGGATGAACACTGAAGCTTTCTTT. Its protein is CASSSRGMNTEAFF.

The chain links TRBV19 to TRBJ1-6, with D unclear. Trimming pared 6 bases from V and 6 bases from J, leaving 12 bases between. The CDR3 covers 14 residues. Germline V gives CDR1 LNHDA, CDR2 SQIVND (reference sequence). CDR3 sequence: CASRVGSSNSPLHF. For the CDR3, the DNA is TGTGCCAGTAGGGTGGGCAGTTCTAATTCACCCCTCCACTTT.

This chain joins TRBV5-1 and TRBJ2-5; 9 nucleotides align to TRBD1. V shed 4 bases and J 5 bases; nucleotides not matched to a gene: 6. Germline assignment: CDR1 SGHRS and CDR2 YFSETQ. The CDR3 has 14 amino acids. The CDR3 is CASSAGTGSETQYF. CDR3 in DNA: TGCGCCAGCAGCGCCGGGACAGGGTCGGAGACCCAGTACTTC.

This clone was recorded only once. The CDR3 loop is CASSLSQGRETQYF. The CDR3, as DNA: TGCGCCAGCAGCTTGTCACAGGGACGAGAGACCCAGTACTTC. The chain recombines TRBV5-1 with TRBJ2-5; tentatively, D is TRBD1 (6 bases). The CDR3 covers 14 residues. Per germline, CDR1 SGHRS and CDR2 YFSETQ. Trimming cost V 1 base and J 4 bases, with 11 bases left between them.

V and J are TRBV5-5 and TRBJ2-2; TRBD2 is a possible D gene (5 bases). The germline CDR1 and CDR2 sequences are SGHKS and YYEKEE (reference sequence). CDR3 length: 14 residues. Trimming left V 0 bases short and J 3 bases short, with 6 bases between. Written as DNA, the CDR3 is TGTGCCAGCAGCTTGGAGAGGGACACCGGGGAGCTGTTTTTT. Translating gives CASSLERDTGELFF.

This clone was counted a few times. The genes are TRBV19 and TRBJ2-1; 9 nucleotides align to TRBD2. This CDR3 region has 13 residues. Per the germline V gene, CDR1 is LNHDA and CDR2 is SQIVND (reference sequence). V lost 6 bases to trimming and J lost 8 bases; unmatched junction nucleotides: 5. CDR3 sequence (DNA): TGTGCCAGTAGAATTCTAGCGGGGCATGAGCAGTTCTTC. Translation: CASRILAGHEQFF.